This passage covers 22 T cell receptor beta chains from one sample sequenced in a study of T cell changes during pregnancy in multiple sclerosis. The method was immunoSEQ multiplex PCR; TCRdb's version includes in-frame clones alone and lacks a portion of them. Here the sample spans around 92,000 clones, about 93% being singletons. Sequenced material: peripheral blood, taken after pregnancy. These receptors all stem from a female donor with multiple sclerosis, enrolled in a pregnancy study.

This rearrangement joins TRBV27 to TRBJ1-2; 10 bases are shared with TRBD1. The ends lost 5 bases at V and 0 bases at J; junction bases unmatched: 12. Per the germline V gene, CDR1 is MNHEY and CDR2 is SMNVEV (reference sequence). The CDR3 contains 18 residues. The CDR3 DNA is TGTGCCAGCAGTCCACAGACGAGAGACAGGGGGCCTAACTATGGCTACACCTTC. Its translation is CASSPQTRDRGPNYGYTF.

The chain has TRBV19 and TRBJ1-1; D gene ambiguous. V gave up 3 bases and J gave up 3 bases, with 14 bases separating them. The CDR3 runs 15 residues. Germline V gene lookup returns CDR1 LNHDA and CDR2 SQIVND (reference sequence). CDR3 sequence (DNA): TGTGCCAGTAGTATCCCCGGGAGGCAGGACACTGAAGCTTTCTTT. It is translated as CASSIPGRQDTEAFF.

This chain joins TRBV6-1 and TRBJ2-7; D not resolved. Germline V CDR1 and CDR2: MNHNS, SASEGT. The CDR3 length is 15 residues. V lost 7 bases and J lost 0, with 16 bases in between. The CDR3 DNA is TGTGCCAGCACCCTAGGAAAGCCGAGCTCCTACGAGCAGTACTTC. As protein: CASTLGKPSSYEQYF.

The rearrangement links TRBV4-1 to TRBJ2-7, with 10 bases that match TRBD2. Trimming removed 1 base from V and 4 bases from J; junction bases left unmatched: 4. Per the germline V gene, CDR1 is MGHRA and CDR2 is YSYEKL. This CDR3 spans 15 amino acids. The CDR3 region is CASSQGSGRGYEQYF. The CDR3 DNA follows: TGCGCCAGCAGCCAAGGAAGCGGGAGGGGGTACGAGCAGTACTTC.

The chain links TRBV7-8 to TRBJ1-5, with TRBD1 matching 7 bases. This CDR3 is built from 17 residues. V dropped 2 bases and J dropped 4; count of bases not matched to a gene: 11. The V gene's germline CDR1 is SGHVS and CDR2 FQNEAQ. Written as DNA, the CDR3 is TGTGCCAGCAGCTTAAAGGGGGACAGTAGTAGAAATCAGCCCCAGCATTTT. It codes for CASSLKGDSSRNQPQHF.

The chain employs TRBV6-1 and TRBJ2-2; the D gene is possibly TRBD1 (6 bases). Trimming shortened V by 9 bases and J by 3 bases, and 17 bases separated the two germline ends. Germline V gives CDR1 MNHNS, CDR2 SASEGT. This CDR3 is built from 15 residues. CDR3 nucleotides: TGTGCCAGTAACCTCAGTGGGGGCGACACCGGGGAGCTGTTTTTT. Its translation: CASNLSGGDTGELFF.

This clone was observed a single time. Because the CDR3's place on the DNA is in doubt, the DNA is left out and the CDR3 is given as listed by TCRdb. The rearrangement uses TRBV20-1 and TRBJ1-1. The CDR3 length is 10 residues, termini included. Germline CDR1 reads DFQATT; CDR2 reads SNEGSKA (reference sequence). The CDR3: CSVGVLKLSF.

This clone was observed once. This chain links TRBV6-1 with TRBJ2-5; D is unclear. The germline CDR1 and CDR2 sequences are MNHNS and SASEGT. Trimming stripped 6 bases from V and 1 base from J, with 15 bases between. The CDR3 covers 15 residues. The CDR3 DNA reads TGTGCCAGCAGCGAATTTTTCTCAGTCCAAGAGACCCAGTACTTC. This codes for CASSEFFSVQETQYF.

The chain uses TRBV19 and TRBJ2-1; possible D gene TRBD2, 6 bases. Germline V gives CDR1 LNHDA, CDR2 SQIVND (reference sequence). CDR3 length: 15 residues. Trimming took 7 bases from V and 0 from J, leaving 13 bases between them. The DNA of the CDR3 is TGTGCCAGTAAGCTCCTTAGCGGCTCCTACAATGAGCAGTTCTTC. Protein sequence: CASKLLSGSYNEQFF.

The genes are TRBV9 and TRBJ2-6; D is possibly TRBD1 (6 bases). In germline, CDR1 is SGDLS, CDR2 YYNGEE. The CDR3 totals 14 residues. The V and J ends lost 4 bases and 4 bases respectively, with 9 bases between them. CDR3 coding DNA: TGTGCCAGCAGCTTCGGGACAGGGGCCAACGTCCTGACTTTC. Protein product: CASSFGTGANVLTF. The variable domain in full, completed from reference TRBV9 and TRBJ2-6, reads DSGVTQTPKHLITATGQRVTLRCSPRSGDLSVYWYQQSLDQGLQFLIQYYNGEERAKGNILERFSAQQFPDLHSELNLSSLELGDSALYFCASSFGTGANVLTFGAGSRLTVL.

J is TRBJ2-7 and V is TRBV27, with 7 nucleotides matching TRBD1. V shed 4 bases, J shed 6 bases, and the junction held 3 bases outside the gene matches. This CDR3 region has 12 residues. Germline V gene data show CDR1 as MNHEY and CDR2 as SMNVEV (reference sequence). The CDR3 coding sequence is TGTGCCAGCAGTTACAGGGGAAGCGAGCAGTACTTC. It translates to CASSYRGSEQYF.

The chain uses TRBV5-1 and TRBJ2-1; 10 bases agree with TRBD2. CDR1 is SGHRS and CDR2 is YFSETQ in the germline V gene. Trimming cost V 0 bases and J 5 bases; bases outside gene matches: 5. This CDR3 comprises 16 residues. CDR3 sequence: CASSLDGTSANNEQFF. Written as DNA, the CDR3 is TGCGCCAGCAGCTTGGATGGGACTAGCGCTAACAATGAGCAGTTCTTC.

J is TRBJ2-7 and V is TRBV30; weak D call: TRBD2 (6 bases). CDR1 and CDR2 from the germline V gene are GTSNPN and SVGIG (reference sequence). The CDR3 runs 14 residues. The V end was cut by 3 bases, the J end by 4 bases, with 16 bases between. The CDR3 DNA is TGTGCCTGGAGCTTGAACGGGAGAGGGTACGAGCAGTACTTC. This sequence encodes CAWSLNGRGYEQYF.

The chain is built from TRBV5-1 and TRBJ2-5, with 8 bases that match TRBD1. The CDR3 loop spans 15 amino acids. Germline V gives CDR1 SGHRS, CDR2 YFSETQ. V lost 3 bases, J lost 4 bases, and 8 bases stayed unmatched. CDR3 in amino acids: CASSSGQAARETQYF. The CDR3 coding sequence is TGCGCCAGCAGCTCGGGACAGGCCGCACGAGAGACCCAGTACTTC.

The chain uses TRBV6-5 and TRBJ2-5; 11 positions match TRBD2. CDR1 is MNHEY and CDR2 is SVGAGI in the germline V gene. CDR3 size: 14 residues. V dropped 6 bases and J dropped 5; count of bases not matched to a gene: 5. The CDR3, as DNA: TGTGCCAGCAGGCGCCCTAGCGGGAGGGAGACCCAGTACTTC. Translated: CASRRPSGRETQYF.

CDR3 in amino acids: CASSGIRTGNRRASAGYNEQFF. The CDR3 DNA follows: TGTGCCAGCAGCGGGATACGGACAGGGAATAGGAGAGCTTCGGCGGGATACAATGAGCAGTTCTTC. The rearrangement uses TRBV9 and TRBJ2-1; 8 nucleotides line up with TRBD1. V lost 3 bases, J lost 4 bases, and 27 bases stayed unmatched. The CDR3 length is 22 residues. Germline loops: CDR1 SGDLS, CDR2 YYNGEE.

J is TRBJ1-1 and V is TRBV2, with a tentative D call TRBD1 (6 bases). CDR3 length equals 17 residues. Per the germline V gene, CDR1 is SNHLY and CDR2 is FYNNEI. V lost 1 base and J 4 bases, leaving 19 bases between the germline ends. The CDR3 spells CASSEERPGVWVTEAFF. The CDR3 coding sequence is TGTGCCAGCAGTGAAGAACGTCCAGGGGTATGGGTCACTGAAGCTTTCTTT.

V usage is TRBV5-4 and J usage is TRBJ1-3; a weak D match, TRBD1 (6 bases). V lost 4 bases and J lost 4, with 15 bases in between. CDR3 length: 15 residues. Germline V gene sequence: CDR1 SGHNT, CDR2 YYREEE (reference sequence). The CDR3 loop reads CASSITQGIGNTIYF. The CDR3 nucleotides read TGTGCCAGCAGCATCACACAGGGAATAGGAAACACCATATATTTT.

V is TRBV16 and J is TRBJ2-3; 9 nucleotides agree with TRBD1. The CDR3 runs to 17 residues. The junction had 7 bases not matched to a gene; V was cut back by 1 base and J by 2 bases. Germline CDR1 and CDR2: KGHSY and FQNENV. CDR3 in DNA: TGTGCCAGCAGCCAATGGGGACAGGGTGGATTCACAGATACGCAGTATTTT. Its translation is CASSQWGQGGFTDTQYF.

This clone is a singleton in its sample. The chain links TRBV18 to TRBJ2-5, with D tentatively TRBD1 (5 bases). Trimming removed 3 bases from V and 2 bases from J, with 13 bases in between. CDR3 length equals 15 residues. Per germline, CDR1 KGHSH and CDR2 LQKENI. The CDR3 bases are TGTGCCAGCTCACCCTCGTGGGGCCCACAAGAGACCCAGTACTTC. Protein sequence: CASSPSWGPQETQYF.

This chain joins TRBV29-1 and TRBJ2-1; no reliable D call. Germline CDR1 is SQVTM and CDR2 is ANQGSEA. V was shortened by 1 base and J by 9 bases, with 13 bases between the two germline ends. The CDR3 totals 13 residues. CDR3 amino acids: CSVEATGFSEQFF. In DNA form, the CDR3 reads TGCAGCGTTGAAGCGACGGGTTTCAGTGAGCAGTTCTTC.

V gene TRBV10-3 combines with J gene TRBJ2-7, with TRBD1 identical over 9 bases. Germline CDR1 and CDR2: ENHRY and SYGVKD. The CDR3 length is 16 residues. Germline trimming cut 10 bases from V and 1 base from J; bases unmatched to any gene: 14. CDR3 nucleotide sequence: TGTGCCACCAGCTATGGGACAGGGCGGAATTCCTACGAGCAGTACTTC. Encoded protein: CATSYGTGRNSYEQYF.